This TCR beta chain was recovered during a study of cytomegalovirus exposure and HLA in healthy donors. A remark on this clone: The target antigen is unknown.

Vbeta (60) and Jbeta (13) primers were used in the PCR. Data came from immunoSEQ multiplex PCR; TCRdb stores just in-frame clones and leaves some out. The sample has about 130,000 clones, around 82% seen once. General study results and limits: Evidence from a later analysis indicated that most CMV-associated TCR beta chains looked HLA-restricted. For TCR beta chains, V- and J-gene trimming was later linked to a missense DCLRE1C variant. Later work found that TCR association rates differed between HLA loci; DRB1 had the most and HLA-C the fewest. Owing to their indistinguishability, certain V segments, notably TRBV6-2 and TRBV6-3, were excluded.

This CDR3 is built from 18 residues. V was shortened by 3 bases and J by 8 bases, with 28 bases between the two germline ends. Germline CDR1 and CDR2: ENHRY and SYGVKD. The chain joins TRBV10-3 to TRBJ1-2; possible D gene TRBD1, 5 bases. Sequencing input: PBMCs. The source of this sequence is a man younger than 45 in good health and CMV-seropositive. The chain's CDR3 is CAISDFQAGRPTYRGYTF. CDR3 DNA: TGTGCCATCAGTGATTTTCAGGCAGGGCGACCCACTTATAGAGGCTACACCTTC.